This is a list of T cell receptor beta chains from one sample in a study of blood T cells in healthy people across ages. TCRdb passed the 5' RACE reads through MiXCR, listing each CDR3 protein once. The profile shows 950,000 to 1,200,000 distinct CDR3 sequences, approximately 38% of them singletons. The specimen was blood. The receptor set was obtained from a man younger than 35 in good health. Both conserved end residues are part of each CDR3. The D gene is left open where the match is weak. Size tells how often a clone was seen (once, few, many) or the class of an expanded clone, and some rows leave it out.

v_call: TRBV5-1; d_call: NA; clone_size: many; j_call: TRBJ1-5; cdr3_aa: CASSLEGSNQPQHF; cdr3_nt: TGCGCCAGCAGCTTGGAGGGGAGCAATCAGCCCCAGCATTTT
v_call: TRBV4-2; d_call: TRBD2; clone_size: NA; j_call: TRBJ2-7; cdr3_aa: CASSQDTRERYEQYF; cdr3_nt: TGTGCCAGCAGCCAAGATACGCGGGAGAGGTACGAGCAGTACTTC
v_call: TRBV5-1; d_call: TRBD2; clone_size: NA; j_call: TRBJ2-1; cdr3_aa: CASSLTAGGFTYNEQFF; cdr3_nt: TGCGCCAGCAGCTTAACAGCGGGGGGGTTTACTTACAATGAGCAGTTCTTC
v_call: TRBV12-3/TRBV12-4; d_call: TRBD1; clone_size: many; j_call: TRBJ1-2; cdr3_aa: CASIGQGYGYTF; cdr3_nt: TGTGCCAGCATCGGACAGGGTTATGGCTACACCTTC
v_call: TRBV20-1; d_call: TRBD1; clone_size: NA; j_call: TRBJ1-5; cdr3_aa: CSARPLQGAWNQPQHF; cdr3_nt: TGCAGTGCTAGGCCCCTACAGGGGGCCTGGAATCAGCCCCAGCATTTT
v_call: TRBV6-6; d_call: NA; clone_size: once; j_call: TRBJ2-1; cdr3_aa: CAGSYPRASPDEQFF; cdr3_nt: TGTGCCGGCAGTTACCCTCGGGCCTCGCCGGATGAGCAGTTCTTC
v_call: TRBV10-3; d_call: NA; clone_size: few; j_call: TRBJ1-1; cdr3_aa: CAISETVNTEAFF; cdr3_nt: TGTGCCATCAGTGAGACAGTGAACACTGAAGCTTTCTTT
v_call: TRBV3-1; d_call: NA; clone_size: few; j_call: TRBJ2-1; cdr3_aa: CASSQVRGDSSYNEQFF; cdr3_nt: TGTGCCAGCAGCCAAGTTAGGGGGGACTCCTCCTACAATGAGCAGTTCTTC
v_call: TRBV21-1; d_call: NA; clone_size: NA; j_call: TRBJ1-1; cdr3_aa: CASSRAEDTEAFF; cdr3_nt: TGTGCCAGCAGCAGGGCAGAAGACACTGAAGCTTTCTTT
v_call: TRBV10-3; d_call: NA; clone_size: NA; j_call: TRBJ1-4; cdr3_aa: CAISEEVIGAGSEKLFF; cdr3_nt: TGTGCCATCAGTGAGGAAGTAATAGGGGCGGGAAGTGAAAAACTGTTTTTT
v_call: TRBV6-1; d_call: TRBD1; clone_size: NA; j_call: TRBJ1-2; cdr3_aa: CATSDRASSYGYTF; cdr3_nt: TGTGCCACCTCGGACAGGGCCTCGAGCTATGGCTACACCTTC